Listed below are T cell receptor beta chains from one sample, sequenced in a study of tumor-infiltrating lymphocytes in oesophageal squamous cell carcinoma. TCRdb re-called the PCR reads through MiXCR, storing one row per CDR3 protein. Of about 12,000 distinct CDR3 sequences listed, about 55% are singletons. The sample comprised esophageal tumor tissue. These receptors originate from a female donor with esophageal squamous cell carcinoma. Each CDR3 is given with its conserved first and last residue. The order of the fields is D gene, J gene, clone size, V gene, CDR3 DNA, CDR3 protein. The D gene is left open where the match is weak. Not every row has a clone size; where given, it reads once, few, many or a size class.

TRBD1 TRBJ1-1 . TRBV7-8 TGTGCCAGCAGCTTCACAGGGGCCACTGAAGCTTTCTTT CASSFTGATEAFF
. TRBJ2-2 . TRBV7-9 TGTGCCAGCAGCTTAGGTATCACCGGGGAGCTGTTTTTT CASSLGITGELFF
. TRBJ2-4 . TRBV12-3/TRBV12-4 TGTGCCAGCAGCCAGCAAAGGGGCCAGTACTTC CASSQQRGQYF
TRBD1 TRBJ2-5 . TRBV7-2 TGTGCCAGCAGCTCCATACGGGACAGGGGGTTCTGGGAGACCCAGTACTTC CASSSIRDRGFWETQYF
. TRBJ2-7 many TRBV28 TGTGCCAGCAGCACAGGATCAGGGTGGGAGCAGTACTTC CASSTGSGWEQYF
. TRBJ2-5 few TRBV7-8 TGTGCCAGCAGCTTAGATAAGGGGAGGACCCAGTACTTC CASSLDKGRTQYF
. TRBJ2-7 few TRBV2 TGTGCCAGCAGTCTAGGAGGGTCCTACGAGCAGTACTTC CASSLGGSYEQYF
TRBD2 TRBJ2-7 few TRBV7-3 TGTGCCAGCAGCTCCCTTCCCCTATCTAGCGGGTCTTCACTCGACGAGCAGTACTTC CASSSLPLSSGSSLDEQYF
. TRBJ2-3 . TRBV5-1 TGCGCCAGTTACCTCTTCGGGGTCGCAGATACGCAGTATTTT CASYLFGVADTQYF
TRBD1 TRBJ2-7 . TRBV7-3 TGTGCCAGCAGCTCCGGGACAGCGGCTTTACCTTCCTACGAGCAGTACTTC CASSSGTAALPSYEQYF
. TRBJ1-2 . TRBV7-2 TGTGCCAGCAGCTTAGCTAGGTCTGGCGGCTACACCTTC CASSLARSGGYTF
TRBD1 TRBJ2-1 . TRBV3-1 TGTGCCAGCAGAATTCACAGGGGGGAGACCCAGTTCTTC CASRIHRGETQFF
. TRBJ2-5 . TRBV7-2 TGTGCCAGCAGCTTACGGAGGGTAGGACGGGAGACCCAGTACTTC CASSLRRVGRETQYF
. TRBJ2-7 . TRBV7-8 TGTGCCAGCAGGTTGGAGGCGGGCGAGCAGTACTTC CASRLEAGEQYF
. TRBJ2-1 . TRBV12-3/TRBV12-4 TGTGCCAGCAGCGCTGGCATTTTTGATTCACCCCTCCACTTC CASSAGIFDSPLHF
TRBD1 TRBJ1-1 once TRBV28 TGTGCCAGCAGTTTAGGGACAGAGGGGAACACTGAAGCTTTCTTT CASSLGTEGNTEAFF